Below, one TCR beta chain is given with its context. Antigen unknown. The data derive from a study of graft-versus-host responses after intestinal transplantation. Study overall: Isolated intestinal, liver-intestinal, or multivisceral transplants had been given to the recipients.

Overall study results and limits: Marrow from the recipient contained GvH clones, some of which had appeared first in ileum or blood.

Sequenced by immunoSEQ multiplex PCR; TCRdb stores in-frame clones only, minus some. This table holds approximately 89,000 clones, approximately 90% found once. This CDR3 has 14 amino acids. The germline gives CDR1 KGHSH, CDR2 LQKENI. The V gene lost 2 bases and the J gene lost 4 bases, with 12 bases spanning the gap. The clonotype comes from a human donor who received an intestinal transplant. Sequencing was performed on unstimulated CD4+ T cells sorted from spleen or lymph node cells, taken before intestinal transplant. The chain couples TRBV18 to TRBJ2-7, with D possibly TRBD1 on 8 matching bases. The CDR3, as DNA: TGTGCCAGCTCACCAGACAGGGGAGGGTACGAGCAGTACTTC. This codes for CASSPDRGGYEQYF.